Presented here are 20 T cell receptor beta chains from one specimen sequenced in a study of T-cell reconstitution after alpha-beta-depleted transplantation in children. The library targeted TCRbeta and was prepared with unique molecular identifiers. TCRdb fed the PCR reads into MiXCR, producing one record per CDR3 protein. The top ten clones hold 20% to 25% of a sample with 90,000 to 100,000 distinct CDR3 sequences, about 22% of them seen once. The sample in question was PBMCs, obtained before TCRalphabeta/CD19-depleted stem cell transplant. The receptors originated from a boy aged 2 to 9 with acute lymphoblastic leukemia, due to receive a stem cell transplant.

This clonotype counts as medium-sized. The chain couples TRBV29-1 to TRBJ2-7; TRBD2 matches 10 bases. V trimming: 6 bases; J trimming: 2 bases; junction bases outside the gene matches: 7. The CDR3 is 14 amino acids. The germline V gene encodes CDR1 SQVTM and CDR2 ANQGSEA. The CDR3 DNA is TGCAGCGTCAAATCAGCGGGAGGGCCCTACGAGCAGTACTTC. Encoded protein: CSVKSAGGPYEQYF.

This sequence joins TRBV12-3 or TRBV12-4 and TRBJ2-1; D could derive from TRBD1 or TRBD2 (5 bases each). The CDR3 length is 15 residues. The V end lost 6 bases, the J end lost 6 bases, and 18 bases lay between the germline ends. The DNA for the CDR3 is TGTGCCAGCAGGGCCGGGACCTATGGTTCCAATGAGCAGTTCTTC. Translation: CASRAGTYGSNEQFF.

V gene TRBV6-4 combines with J gene TRBJ2-2, with D maybe TRBD1 (5 bases). This CDR3 spans 14 amino acids. CDR1 and CDR2 from the germline V gene are MRHNA and SNTAGT. With 6 bases removed from V and 1 base from J, the gap between germline ends came to 9 bases. For the CDR3, the DNA is TGTGCCAGCAGCGGACACGAGAACACCGGGGAGCTGTTTTTT. Its translation is CASSGHENTGELFF.

Many counts were recorded for this clonotype. This CDR3 reads CASSGLAEGSDTQYF. DNA for the CDR3: TGTGCCAGCAGCGGACTAGCGGAGGGGTCGGATACGCAGTATTTT. The V gene is TRBV9, the J gene TRBJ2-3; 9 bases agree with TRBD2. This CDR3 is built from 15 residues. V gave up 3 bases and J gave up 6 bases; unmatched junction bases: 8. From germline, CDR1 is SGDLS and CDR2 YYNGEE. The full variable domain, rest sourced from reference TRBV9 and TRBJ2-3, is DSGVTQTPKHLITATGQRVTLRCSPRSGDLSVYWYQQSLDQGLQFLIQYYNGEERAKGNILERFSAQQFPDLHSELNLSSLELGDSALYFCASSGLAEGSDTQYFGPGTRLTVL.

The sample holds a few counts of this clonotype. The chain has TRBV5-1 and TRBJ2-1; D not resolved. Germline V gene sequence: CDR1 SGHRS, CDR2 YFSETQ. Deletions cut 4 bases from V and 8 bases from J, with 19 bases between. This CDR3 has 15 amino acids. CDR3 protein: CASSSLGSRGDEQFF. CDR3 nucleotide sequence: TGCGCCAGCAGCAGCCTCGGTAGCCGAGGCGATGAGCAGTTCTTC.

V usage is TRBV7-2 and J usage is TRBJ1-2; D unresolved. CDR1 and CDR2 from the germline V gene are SGHTA and FQGNSA. The CDR3 totals 12 residues. Trimming cost V 7 bases and J 4 bases, with 10 bases left between them. CDR3 coding DNA: TGTGCCAGCACCGCCACCCCCTATGGCTACACCTTC. Its translation: CASTATPYGYTF. The full variable domain, with the rest looked up from reference TRBV7-2 and TRBJ1-2, is GAGVSQSPSNKVTEKGKDVELRCDPISGHTALYWYRQSLGQGLEFLIYFQGNSAPDKSGLPSDRFSAERTGGSVSTLTIQRTQQEDSAVYLCASTATPYGYTFGSGTRLTVV.

This clonotype was found a few times. J is TRBJ2-7 and V is TRBV28; D gene uncertain. There are 12 residues in the CDR3. In germline, CDR1 is MDHEN, CDR2 SYDVKM. Between the trimmed V and J ends, which lost 5 bases and 7 bases, there was a span of 12 bases. In DNA form, the CDR3 reads TGTGCCAGCAGTCCTACTCACATAGAGCAGTACTTC. It specifies CASSPTHIEQYF.

A few counts support this clonotype. This chain joins TRBV5-1 and TRBJ2-1; weak D call: TRBD2 (5 bases). Trimming left V 4 bases short and J 4 bases short, with 15 bases between. Germline-derived CDR1 and CDR2 are SGHRS and YFSETQ. The CDR3 contains 15 residues. The CDR3 reads CASSITSYGYNEQFF. In DNA form, the CDR3 reads TGCGCCAGCAGCATAACTAGTTACGGGTACAATGAGCAGTTCTTC.

This clonotype turned up a few times. The V call is TRBV12-3 or TRBV12-4, the J call TRBJ2-3; TRBD2 might be the D (6 bases). The germline V and J ends were trimmed by 0 bases and 5 bases, with 24 bases remaining between them. The CDR3 runs 19 residues. This chain's CDR3 is CASSLAVSGGARGRDTQYF. CDR3 DNA sequence: TGTGCCAGCAGTTTAGCCGTTAGCGGAGGGGCCCGCGGTAGAGATACGCAGTATTTT.

The chain couples TRBV5-5 to TRBJ2-6; D is perhaps TRBD2 (5 bases). This CDR3 comprises 15 residues. Between the trimmed V and J ends, which lost 5 bases and 1 base, there was a span of 10 bases. Germline CDR1 and CDR2: SGHKS and YYEKEE (reference sequence). CDR3 sequence: CASRLVGSGANVLTF. CDR3 nucleotide sequence: TGTGCCAGCAGACTAGTGGGGTCTGGGGCCAACGTCCTGACTTTC.

This clonotype was counted at least ten times. CDR3 sequence reads: CASSQEGPDNGGGQETQYF. Here the CDR3 DNA reads TGTGCCAGCAGCCAAGAAGGCCCGGACAACGGGGGAGGCCAAGAGACCCAGTACTTC. The chain couples TRBV4-2 to TRBJ2-5; a possible D gene is TRBD2 (6 bases). Trimming took off 0 bases at V and 1 base at J, with 21 bases between the two ends. Germline loops: CDR1 LGHNA, CDR2 YNFKEQ. This CDR3 region has 19 residues.

The V call is TRBV9, the J call TRBJ2-1; no clear D. The CDR3 runs 15 residues. The V end was cut by 0 bases, the J end by 0 bases, with 7 bases between. Germline V lookup: CDR1 SGDLS, CDR2 YYNGEE. The CDR3 nucleotides read TGTGCCAGCAGCGTAGATCCATTCTCCTACAATGAGCAGTTCTTC. Its protein product is CASSVDPFSYNEQFF.

The rearrangement links TRBV14 to TRBJ2-3; D might be TRBD2 (6 bases). The CDR3 has 15 amino acids. In germline, CDR1 is SGHDN, CDR2 FVKESK. Trimming cost V 6 bases and J 7 bases, with 20 bases left between them. The CDR3 protein is CASSDPGLKEHTQYF. In DNA form, the CDR3 reads TGTGCCAGCAGTGATCCGGGACTCAAAGAGCATACGCAGTATTTT.

This clonotype was counted only a few times. The rearrangement links TRBV29-1 to TRBJ2-2, with D perhaps matching TRBD1 (6 bases). V was cut by 4 bases and J by 2 bases, with 11 bases left in between. Looked up from germline, CDR1 is SQVTM and CDR2 is ANQGSEA. This CDR3 comprises 14 residues. The CDR3 bases are TGCAGCGTTGGAAGGGGGACCAACACCGGGGAGCTGTTTTTT. This codes for CSVGRGTNTGELFF.

The V gene is TRBV5-6, the J gene TRBJ2-7, with TRBD2 matching over 9 bases. Germline V gives CDR1 SGHDT, CDR2 YYEEEE. The CDR3 consists of 16 residues. With 2 bases clipped from V and 5 bases from J, the junction kept 11 bases outside the gene matches. The CDR3 DNA reads TGTGCCAGCAGCTTCTTGTTAGCGGGAGAATCTAACGAGCAGTACTTC. Residues: CASSFLLAGESNEQYF. Variable domain in full (rest from reference TRBV5-6 and TRBJ2-7): DAGVTQSPTHLIKTRGQQVTLRCSPKSGHDTVSWYQQALGQGPQFIFQYYEEEERQRGNFPDRFSGHQFPNYSSELNVNALLLGDSALYLCASSFLLAGESNEQYFGPGTRLTVT.

This clonotype appeared a few times. This chain uses TRBV20-1 with TRBJ2-3, with TRBD2 as a possible D gene (6 bases). Trimming left V 6 bases short and J 4 bases short, with 17 bases between. Germline V CDR1 and CDR2: DFQATT, SNEGSKA (reference sequence). This CDR3 has 14 amino acids. The CDR3 sequence: CSAHSGHFSDTQYF. In nucleotides, the CDR3 is TGCAGTGCCCATAGCGGCCACTTCTCAGATACGCAGTATTTT.

This clonotype appeared a single time. J is TRBJ2-1 and V is TRBV27; no clear D. The CDR3 covers 12 residues. Trimming took 2 bases from V and 6 from J, leaving 5 bases between them. Germline-derived CDR1 and CDR2 are MNHEY and SMNVEV (reference sequence). CDR3 DNA sequence: TGTGCCAGCAGTTTAATGGGCAATGAGCAGTTCTTC. Translation: CASSLMGNEQFF.

This clonotype was detected a few times. The V gene is TRBV20-1, the J gene TRBJ1-3; possibly TRBD1 for D (5 bases). The CDR3 covers 13 residues. Germline values: CDR1 DFQATT, CDR2 SNEGSKA (reference sequence). V was shortened by 6 bases and J by 4 bases, with 13 bases between the two germline ends. The CDR3 DNA reads as TGCAGTGCCCGGACAATCCAAGGAAACACCATATATTTT. Protein product: CSARTIQGNTIYF.

The rearrangement joins TRBV10-3 to TRBJ2-2, with a weak D call TRBD1 (5 bases). The V gene's germline CDR1 is ENHRY and CDR2 SYGVKD. CDR3 length: 16 residues. The ends were cut back, 0 bases at V and 6 bases at J, with 14 bases in the middle. The chain's CDR3 is CAISESTAARAGELFF. In nucleotides, the CDR3 is TGTGCCATCAGTGAGTCGACAGCTGCCCGCGCCGGGGAGCTGTTTTTT.

This clonotype was counted at least ten times. The chain employs TRBV5-1 and TRBJ1-1; no definite D call. The CDR3 spans 13 residues. The germline V and J ends were trimmed by 6 bases and 0 bases, with 9 bases remaining between them. Germline assignment: CDR1 SGHRS and CDR2 YFSETQ. The chain's CDR3 is CASTETVNTEAFF. The CDR3 nucleotides read TGCGCCAGCACCGAGACTGTGAACACTGAAGCTTTCTTT.